A single sample is the source of the 14 T cell receptor beta chains below, sequenced in a study of T-cell memory formation after mild COVID-19. TCRdb reprocessed the 5' RACE reads with MiXCR, giving one entry per CDR3 protein. The sample has some 120,000 distinct CDR3 sequences; approximately 6.3% are singletons. Sequenced input: PBMCs or a T cell subset sorted from them (not recorded which). Every receptor here comes from an adult woman who had mild COVID-19 (a few samples of this study predate the infection). Cell type and time point are not known.

CDR3 protein: CAISSGDRVAYEQYF. The DNA of the CDR3 is TGTGCCATCAGCTCAGGGGATCGGGTAGCCTACGAGCAGTACTTC. The chain is built from TRBV10-3 and TRBJ2-7, with D perhaps matching TRBD1 (6 bases). V was cut by 6 bases and J by 2 bases, with 17 bases left in between. The V gene's germline CDR1 is ENHRY and CDR2 SYGVKD. This CDR3 region has 15 residues.

This clonotype appeared a few times. The genes are TRBV29-1 and TRBJ2-5; 7 nucleotides agree with TRBD2. This CDR3 region has 16 residues. Germline trimming cut 3 bases from V and 2 bases from J; bases unmatched to any gene: 12. Germline lookup yields CDR1 SQVTM and CDR2 ANQGSEA. The CDR3 bases are TGCAGCGTTGATTGGCGGGAGTATGGCTTTCAAGAGACCCAGTACTTC. It is translated as CSVDWREYGFQETQYF.

This clonotype was seen a few times. V gene TRBV5-8 combines with J gene TRBJ2-3; D not certain. The V end lost 7 bases, the J end lost 3 bases, and 6 bases lay between the germline ends. Germline CDR1 SGHTS, CDR2 YDEGEE. CDR3 length equals 11 residues. CDR3 sequence reads: CASGLTDTQYF. Here the CDR3 DNA reads TGTGCCAGCGGATTAACAGATACGCAGTATTTT.

There are many counts of this clonotype. The genes are TRBV20-1 and TRBJ1-1; D call uncertain. V was shortened by 1 base and J by 5 bases, with 14 bases between the two germline ends. From germline, CDR1 is DFQATT and CDR2 SNEGSKA (reference sequence). The CDR3 covers 14 residues. The CDR3 coding sequence is TGCAGTGCTAGAGGGGGTAACGGGAAAACTGAAGCTTTCTTT. It specifies CSARGGNGKTEAFF.

This clonotype showed up just a few times. CDR3 bases: TGTGCCAGCAGCTCCCGGTGGGGGAGCGGCGGGGAGCTGTTTTTT. Its translation: CASSSRWGSGGELFF. The rearrangement uses TRBV11-1 and TRBJ2-2, with D perhaps being TRBD1 or TRBD2 (5 bases each). Germline V gene data show CDR1 as SGHAT and CDR2 as FQDESV (reference sequence). Trimming removed 4 bases from V and 7 bases from J, with 16 bases in between. There are 15 residues in the CDR3.

CDR3 bases: TGTGCCAGTAGTATACTCTTGGCGGCAACCTACGAGCAGTACTTC. Protein sequence: CASSILLAATYEQYF. The chain carries TRBV19 and TRBJ2-7; D call uncertain. The CDR3 contains 15 residues. Deletions cut 2 bases from V and 2 bases from J, with 13 bases between. CDR1 is LNHDA, CDR2 SQIVND, per germline (reference sequence).

This clonotype was counted at least ten times. The V gene is TRBV20-1, the J gene TRBJ1-1; unclear D gene. The germline CDR1 and CDR2 sequences are DFQATT and SNEGSKA (reference sequence). The CDR3 length is 15 residues. Deletions cut 3 bases from V and 4 bases from J, with 18 bases between. CDR3 nucleotides: TGCAGTGCTAGTATTGCACAGACCTTAGCCACTGAAGCTTTCTTT. Translating it yields CSASIAQTLATEAFF.

This clonotype was observed many times. V usage is TRBV7-2 and J usage is TRBJ2-1, with D perhaps being TRBD1 or TRBD2 (5 bases each). CDR3 length: 15 amino acids. CDR1 is SGHTA, CDR2 FQGNSA, per germline. V lost 4 bases to trimming and J lost 1 base, with 11 bases between them. The CDR3 is CASSSGWGSYNEQFF. DNA of the CDR3: TGTGCCAGCAGCTCAGGTTGGGGGTCCTACAATGAGCAGTTCTTC.

This clonotype was observed many times. This chain uses TRBV9 with TRBJ2-2; the D is unclear. CDR1 and CDR2 from the germline V gene are SGDLS and YYNGEE. Between the trimmed V and J ends, which lost 0 bases and 1 base, there was a span of 10 bases. The CDR3 length is 16 residues. The CDR3 here is CASSVDPTRNTGELFF. The CDR3 DNA follows: TGTGCCAGCAGCGTAGATCCCACCCGGAACACCGGGGAGCTGTTTTTT. Using reference TRBV9 and TRBJ2-2 for the parts outside the CDR3, the full variable domain is DSGVTQTPKHLITATGQRVTLRCSPRSGDLSVYWYQQSLDQGLQFLIQYYNGEERAKGNILERFSAQQFPDLHSELNLSSLELGDSALYFCASSVDPTRNTGELFFGEGSRLTVL.

The chain has TRBV20-1 and TRBJ2-1; perhaps TRBD2 as D (5 bases). Germline loops: CDR1 DFQATT, CDR2 SNEGSKA (reference sequence). The CDR3 covers 15 residues. V was clipped by 6 bases and J by 4 bases, with 19 bases between them. As DNA, the CDR3 is TGCAGTGCCCGCCCTTTACGAGCGGTGTACAATGAGCAGTTCTTC. It translates to CSARPLRAVYNEQFF.

The chain joins TRBV9 to TRBJ2-5; 10 nucleotides align to TRBD1. The CDR3 contains 16 residues. CDR1 and CDR2 (germline): SGDLS, YYNGEE. V lost 2 bases, J lost 1 base, and 5 bases stayed unmatched. The CDR3 DNA follows: TGTGCCAGCAGCGTCCGACAGGGGGCTGCCCAAGAGACCCAGTACTTC. This encodes CASSVRQGAAQETQYF.

This clonotype appeared many times. Relative to the germline gene, one junction end is altered; a read error may explain this. This sequence joins TRBV5-1 and TRBJ1-2, with 7 bases lining up with TRBD1. CDR1 and CDR2 from the germline V gene are SGHRS and YFSETQ. CDR3 size: 14 residues. In DNA, the CDR3 is TGCGCCAGCAGCTTGGGACAGGGCAGCTATGACTACACCTTC. Translation gives CASSLGQGSYDYTF.

The rearrangement uses TRBV5-4 and TRBJ1-2; D ambiguous. The CDR3 consists of 14 residues. V lost 1 base, J lost 2 bases, and 9 bases lay in between. CDR1 SGHNT and CDR2 YYREEE come from the germline V gene (reference sequence). DNA for the CDR3: TGTGCCAGCAGCTTGAGGCAGGAGAACTATGGCTACACCTTC. Protein product: CASSLRQENYGYTF.

This clonotype showed up many times. The chain links TRBV27 to TRBJ1-6, with TRBD1 as a possible D gene (5 bases). Germline V gene lookup returns CDR1 MNHEY and CDR2 SMNVEV (reference sequence). The CDR3 has 13 residues. Trimming shortened V by 2 bases and J by 10 bases, and 9 bases separated the two germline ends. The CDR3 bases are TGTGCCAGCAGTTTAGGGACCGTCTCACCCCTCCACTTT. Translating it yields CASSLGTVSPLHF.